The next 20 T cell receptor beta chains were all read from a single sample in a study of cytomegalovirus exposure and HLA in healthy donors. Primers for the PCR totalled 60 Vbeta and 13 Jbeta. TCRdb's table, derived via immunoSEQ multiplex PCR, lists solely in-frame clones and lacks some. This sample has fewer than 130,000 clones; just under 75% occur once, and the top ten carry about 2.6%. The sequencing sample was made of PBMCs. All receptors come from a man aged 45-65 years in good health and CMV-seropositive.

The J gene is TRBJ1-4, the V gene TRBV30; D gene unclear. The CDR3 length is 14 residues. CDR1 and CDR2 from the germline V gene are GTSNPN and SVGIG (reference sequence). V shed 6 bases and J shed 0 bases, with 11 bases lying between them. The CDR3 DNA is TGTGCCTGCCCCTCTGGCCCAACTAATGAAAAACTGTTTTTT. Protein product: CACPSGPTNEKLFF. Variable domain in full (rest from reference TRBV30 and TRBJ1-4): SQTIHQWPATLVQPVGSPLSLECTVEGTSNPNLYWYRQAAGRGLQLLFYSVGIGQISSEVPQNLSASRPQDRQFILSSKKLLLSDSGFYLCACPSGPTNEKLFFGSGTQLSVL.

The genes are TRBV5-1 and TRBJ2-1; TRBD2 is a possible D gene (6 bases). The V end lost 0 bases, the J end lost 7 bases, and 11 bases lay between the germline ends. The CDR3 is 14 amino acids. Germline assignment: CDR1 SGHRS and CDR2 YFSETQ. CDR3 nucleotides: TGCGCCAGCAGCTTGGAAGGGAGCGGGAATGAGCAGTTCTTC. Translating gives CASSLEGSGNEQFF. Supplemented by reference TRBV5-1 and TRBJ2-1, the full variable domain reads KAGVTQTPRYLIKTRGQQVTLSCSPISGHRSVSWYQQTPGQGLQFLFEYFSETQRNKGNFPGRFSGRQFSNSRSEMNVSTLELGDSALYLCASSLEGSGNEQFFGPGTRLTVL.

The chain carries TRBV4-2 and TRBJ1-1; the D gene is possibly TRBD1 (6 bases). There are 14 residues in the CDR3. Trimming shortened V by 2 bases and J by 1 base, and 8 bases separated the two germline ends. Germline V gene lookup returns CDR1 LGHNA and CDR2 YNFKEQ. CDR3 residues: CASSQLDRNTEAFF. In DNA, the CDR3 is TGTGCCAGCAGCCAATTGGACAGGAACACTGAAGCTTTCTTT.

This chain uses TRBV29-1 with TRBJ2-1; maybe TRBD1 (5 bases). Deletions cut 3 bases from V and 3 bases from J, with 27 bases between. Germline V lookup: CDR1 SQVTM, CDR2 ANQGSEA. This CDR3 has 19 amino acids. The CDR3 here is CSVDQMWLGQGKVYNEQFF. CDR3 sequence (DNA): TGCAGCGTTGACCAAATGTGGCTTGGGCAGGGCAAGGTCTACAATGAGCAGTTCTTC.

The chain joins TRBV10-3 to TRBJ2-5; 9 nucleotides align to TRBD1. The CDR3 covers 14 residues. Germline V gives CDR1 ENHRY, CDR2 SYGVKD. V lost 2 bases to trimming and J lost 2 bases; unmatched junction nucleotides: 0. As DNA, the CDR3 is TGTGCCATCAGTGAGGGACAGGGGCAAGAGACCCAGTACTTC. Amino acids: CAISEGQGQETQYF.

This clone was seen at least ten times. Other DNA sequences in this specimen translate into the identical CDR3. This chain joins TRBV30 and TRBJ1-3, with D perhaps matching TRBD1 (6 bases). The length of the CDR3 is 15 residues. The germline V gene has CDR1 GTSNPN and CDR2 SVGIG (reference sequence). V was trimmed by 0 bases and J by 2 bases, leaving 11 bases between them. DNA for the CDR3: TGTGCCTGGAGTGTCCTTTCAGGGGCTGGAAACACCATATATTTT. This gives the protein CAWSVLSGAGNTIYF.

In nucleotides, the CDR3 is TGTGCCAGCAGTAGAAATAACTATGGCTACACCTTC. Translating it yields CASSRNNYGYTF. This chain uses TRBV7-9 with TRBJ1-2, with D unclear. The germline V gene encodes CDR1 SEHNR and CDR2 FQNEAQ (reference sequence). The CDR3 sequence is 12 residues long. Trimming stripped 6 bases from V and 1 base from J, with 6 bases between.

The V gene is TRBV11-2, the J gene TRBJ1-4; the match to TRBD1 covers 9 bases. The CDR3 has 15 residues. Germline-derived CDR1 and CDR2 are SGHAT and FQNNGV. The V gene end was trimmed by 3 bases and the J gene end by 5 bases; junction bases not matched to a gene: 4. The CDR3 DNA is TGTGCCAGCAGCTTTGGGACAGGGAAAAATGAAAAACTGTTTTTT. It encodes CASSFGTGKNEKLFF.

This chain links TRBV6-1 with TRBJ2-3; the D gene is possibly TRBD2 (5 bases). Germline V lookup: CDR1 MNHNS, CDR2 SASEGT. The CDR3 consists of 13 residues. The V gene lost 4 bases and the J gene lost 3 bases, with 8 bases spanning the gap. Written as DNA, the CDR3 is TGTGCCAGCAGTGGAGGGAGAACAGATACGCAGTATTTT. This sequence encodes CASSGGRTDTQYF.

The rearrangement uses TRBV9 and TRBJ2-1; 7 bases line up with TRBD1. The CDR3 spans 15 residues. With 3 bases clipped from V and 4 bases from J, the junction kept 7 bases outside the gene matches. CDR1 and CDR2 from the germline V gene are SGDLS and YYNGEE. The CDR3 region is CASSEQGQIYNEQFF. The CDR3 DNA sequence: TGTGCCAGCAGCGAACAGGGGCAAATATACAATGAGCAGTTCTTC.

This chain joins TRBV7-9 and TRBJ1-2, with 8 bases fitting TRBD1. V lost 6 bases, J lost 5 bases, and 8 bases stayed unmatched. The CDR3 is 14 amino acids. Per germline, CDR1 SEHNR and CDR2 FQNEAQ (reference sequence). CDR3 in amino acids: CASSPGQVEYGYTF. DNA for the CDR3: TGTGCCAGCAGTCCGGGACAGGTGGAATATGGCTACACCTTC.

This chain links TRBV6-5 with TRBJ2-1, with TRBD2 identical over 10 bases. Trimming took 3 bases from V and 15 from J; bases not matched to a gene: 8. This CDR3 contains 13 residues. CDR1 and CDR2 from the germline V gene are MNHEY and SVGAGI. DNA of the CDR3: TGTGCCAGCAGTTATGGGCTAGCGGGAGTGCTGTTCTTC. Its translation: CASSYGLAGVLFF.

This sequence joins TRBV2 and TRBJ1-1; TRBD1 is a possible D gene (6 bases). From germline, CDR1 is SNHLY and CDR2 FYNNEI. The V gene lost 6 bases and the J gene lost 1 base, with 9 bases spanning the gap. The CDR3 length is 13 residues. This CDR3 is CASRRGPNTEAFF. The CDR3, as DNA: TGTGCCAGCAGGCGGGGGCCGAACACTGAAGCTTTCTTT.

The J gene is TRBJ2-5, the V gene TRBV4-1, with 16 bases lining up with TRBD2. CDR1 is MGHRA, CDR2 YSYEKL, per germline. There are 17 residues in the CDR3. V gave up 6 bases and J gave up 4 bases; unmatched junction bases: 8. This chain's CDR3 is CASRTGTSGGAAETQYF. DNA of the CDR3: TGCGCCAGCAGGACCGGGACTAGCGGGGGGGCCGCAGAGACCCAGTACTTC.

This chain uses TRBV6-4 with TRBJ2-1, with D maybe TRBD1 (5 bases). This CDR3 has 14 residues. CDR1 is MRHNA, CDR2 SNTAGT, per germline. V lost 6 bases to trimming and J lost 9 bases, with 18 bases between them. In DNA, the CDR3 is TGTGCCAGCAGGGTTTCAGCAGGGCGAGGTGAGCAGTTCTTC. Its translation is CASRVSAGRGEQFF.

This chain connects TRBV28 to TRBJ2-4; TRBD1 matches at 8 bases. Germline-derived CDR1 and CDR2 are MDHEN and SYDVKM. V was pared by 5 bases and J by 0 bases, with 6 bases of the junction left unmatched. The CDR3 sequence is 16 residues long. DNA of the CDR3: TGTGCCAGCAGTAACCGGGACAGGCTAGCCAAAAACATTCAGTACTTC. This gives the protein CASSNRDRLAKNIQYF.

The chain carries TRBV19 and TRBJ2-7; 10 bases map to TRBD2. With 6 bases clipped from V and 6 bases from J, the junction kept 14 bases outside the gene matches. Germline loops: CDR1 LNHDA, CDR2 SQIVND (reference sequence). This CDR3 is 16 amino acids long. The CDR3 sequence is CASSRALAGVRSEQYF. DNA of the CDR3: TGTGCCAGTAGCCGAGCCCTAGCGGGAGTCAGGAGCGAGCAGTACTTC.

The CDR3 here is CASSFRSGSHSSYNEQFF. The DNA for the CDR3 is TGCGCCAGCAGCTTTCGTAGCGGGAGCCATAGCTCCTACAATGAGCAGTTCTTC. The chain uses TRBV5-1 and TRBJ2-1; 9 bases are shared with TRBD2. CDR1 and CDR2 from the germline V gene are SGHRS and YFSETQ. This CDR3 has 18 residues. Trimming at V came to 2 bases and at J to 0 bases, leaving 9 bases not matched to a gene.

The J gene is TRBJ1-1, the V gene TRBV29-1; D not certain. V was cut by 5 bases and J by 1 base, with 14 bases left in between. Germline-derived CDR1 and CDR2 are SQVTM and ANQGSEA. This CDR3 region has 14 residues. CDR3 sequence reads: CSVTHPGSNTEAFF. In nucleotides, the CDR3 is TGCAGCGTTACGCATCCGGGGTCGAACACTGAAGCTTTCTTT.

CDR3 DNA sequence: TGTGCCAGCAGCGGGACAGGGGCGAGGGGCATTCAGTACTTC. It codes for CASSGTGARGIQYF. The chain recombines TRBV7-8 with TRBJ2-4, with 10 bases that match TRBD1. The CDR3 totals 14 residues. V gave up 5 bases and J gave up 9 bases; unmatched junction bases: 7. Germline assignment: CDR1 SGHVS and CDR2 FQNEAQ. The full variable domain, with the rest looked up from reference TRBV7-8 and TRBJ2-4, is GAGVSQSPRYKVAKRGQDVALRCDPISGHVSLFWYQQALGQGPEFLTYFQNEAQLDKSGLPSDRFFAERPEGSVSTLKIQRTQQEDSAVYLCASSGTGARGIQYFGAGTRLSVL.